One and the same sample provided the 9 T cell receptor beta chains below, sequenced in a study of T cells in Graves' hyperthyroidism and ophthalmopathy. The TCR beta CDR3 regions underwent amplification using RNA transcripts as the source. During a first-round RT-PCR of the TCR CDR3, the HTBI primer set was used. MiXCR, applied by TCRdb to the multiplex PCR reads, yields one record per CDR3 protein. The sample lists roughly 500,000 distinct CDR3 sequences, 40% to 55% seen once, with around 20% in the top ten. The sample consisted of peripheral blood or thyroid tissue (not recorded which). These receptors were collected from an adult woman with Graves' disease, either hyperthyroidism or ophthalmopathy (not recorded which).

This clonotype was observed at least ten times. V gene TRBV14 combines with J gene TRBJ2-2; D gene unclear. The germline gives CDR1 SGHDN, CDR2 FVKESK. This CDR3 region has 18 residues. Trimming pared 0 bases from V and 4 bases from J, leaving 18 bases between. CDR3 in amino acids: CASSQDGLALGRTGELFF. CDR3 in DNA: TGTGCCAGCAGCCAAGACGGTCTGGCTCTCGGTCGCACCGGGGAGCTGTTTTTT.

This clonotype was seen a handful of times. The chain joins TRBV4-2 to TRBJ2-7; unclear D gene. The CDR3 totals 17 residues. Germline CDR1 is LGHNA and CDR2 is YNFKEQ. The V end lost 3 bases, the J end lost 2 bases, and 20 bases lay between the germline ends. CDR3 protein: CASSHLFSGSETYEQYF. For the CDR3, the DNA is TGTGCCAGCAGCCACCTTTTTTCCGGGTCTGAGACCTACGAGCAGTACTTC.

This rearrangement joins TRBV7-9 to TRBJ2-6; D might be TRBD2 (5 bases). The CDR3 totals 15 residues. Germline V CDR1 and CDR2: SEHNR, FQNEAQ (reference sequence). Trimming shortened V by 2 bases and J by 3 bases, and 8 bases separated the two germline ends. The CDR3 DNA sequence: TGTGCCAGCAGCTTATCGGGGTTTGGGGCCAACGTCCTGACTTTC. Its translation is CASSLSGFGANVLTF.

This clonotype was observed a few times. This sequence joins TRBV5-1 and TRBJ2-5; 9 bases fit TRBD2. The CDR3 is 15 amino acids. V dropped 0 bases and J dropped 2; count of bases not matched to a gene: 2. Germline V gene data show CDR1 as SGHRS and CDR2 as YFSETQ. This chain's CDR3 is CASSLGLAAQETQYF. Written as DNA, the CDR3 is TGCGCCAGCAGCTTGGGACTAGCGGCGCAAGAGACCCAGTACTTC. The full variable domain, with the rest looked up from reference TRBV5-1 and TRBJ2-5, is KAGVTQTPRYLIKTRGQQVTLSCSPISGHRSVSWYQQTPGQGLQFLFEYFSETQRNKGNFPGRFSGRQFSNSRSEMNVSTLELGDSALYLCASSLGLAAQETQYFGPGTRLLVL.

The gene calls are TRBV7-9 and TRBJ1-1; no reliable D call. Per germline, CDR1 SEHNR and CDR2 FQNEAQ (reference sequence). This CDR3 contains 14 residues. V lost 4 bases, J lost 3 bases, and 12 bases lay in between. The CDR3 DNA is TGTGCCAGCAGCTCCTCTCGTGGGGACACTGAAGCTTTCTTT. As protein: CASSSSRGDTEAFF.

Concerning this clonotype itself: One junction end disagrees with the germline gene, perhaps due to a read error. V gene TRBV7-9 combines with J gene TRBJ1-1; D may be TRBD1 (5 bases). The CDR3 has 17 residues. The V gene's germline CDR1 is SEHNR and CDR2 FQNEAQ (reference sequence). The CDR3 nucleotides read TGCGCCAGCAGCCAAGAGGACTGGGGGACTTCGAACACTGAAGCTTTCTTT. This sequence encodes CASSQEDWGTSNTEAFF. Combining the CDR3 with reference TRBV7-9 and TRBJ1-1 gives the whole variable domain DTGVSQNPRHKITKRGQNVTFRCDPISEHNRLYWYRQTLGQGPEFLTYFQNEAQLEKSRLLSDRFSAERPKGSFSTLEIQRTEQGDSAMYLCASSQEDWGTSNTEAFFGQGTRLTVV.

This clonotype was seen only a few times. This clone may be a read error of a much larger clone one base away. The chain has TRBV20-1 and TRBJ1-5; tentatively, D is TRBD1 (5 bases). V gave up 5 bases and J gave up 5 bases, with 22 bases separating them. Germline values: CDR1 DFQATT, CDR2 SNEGSKA (reference sequence). The CDR3 has 16 residues. The CDR3 here is CSAHILAGLEDQPQHF. In nucleotides, the CDR3 is TGCAGTGCTCATATACTGGCAGGGCTCGAAGATCAGCCCCAGCATTTT.

This chain joins TRBV20-1 and TRBJ1-2, with D unresolved. Looked up from germline, CDR1 is DFQATT and CDR2 is SNEGSKA (reference sequence). The CDR3 is made up of 11 amino acids. Trimming removed 6 bases at V and 8 bases at J, with 13 bases between. The DNA of the CDR3 is TGCAGTGCGCCCCGGACTAGCGGCTACACCTTC. This translates into CSAPRTSGYTF.

The V call is TRBV15, the J call TRBJ1-1, with D possibly TRBD1 on 5 matching bases. Trimming left V 0 bases short and J 6 bases short, with 8 bases between. In germline, CDR1 is LNHNV, CDR2 YYDKDF (reference sequence). The CDR3 spans 13 residues. The CDR3 spells CATSREGAAEAFF. The CDR3 DNA sequence: TGTGCCACCAGCAGAGAAGGGGCCGCTGAAGCTTTCTTT.